The 2 T cell receptor beta chains given below trace back to one sample, sequenced in a study of cytomegalovirus exposure and HLA in healthy donors. PCR primers comprised 60 Vbeta and 13 Jbeta primers. Clones were read by immunoSEQ multiplex PCR, and TCRdb kept only the in-frame ones, dropping some. The data contain fewer than 200,000 clones, around 85% of them singletons. Sequenced material: PBMCs. Receptors originate from a man in his forties or fifties in good health and CMV-seronegative.

The CDR3 nucleotides are TGTGCCAGCAGCCCGGGACAGGGTTTGGGGGAAAAACTGTTTTTT. As protein: CASSPGQGLGEKLFF. The chain employs TRBV7-9 and TRBJ1-4; 9 nucleotides line up with TRBD1. CDR1 SEHNR and CDR2 FQNEAQ come from the germline V gene (reference sequence). V was clipped by 5 bases and J by 8 bases; unmatched bases: 9. This CDR3 comprises 15 residues.

The genes are TRBV2 and TRBJ1-2; D unclear. CDR1 is SNHLY and CDR2 is FYNNEI in the germline V gene. V lost 3 bases and J lost 7, with 15 bases in between. The CDR3 runs 14 residues. Written as DNA, the CDR3 is TGTGCCAGCAGTGATAGTGTCCGGGGAAGTGGCTACACCTTC. Its translation is CASSDSVRGSGYTF.